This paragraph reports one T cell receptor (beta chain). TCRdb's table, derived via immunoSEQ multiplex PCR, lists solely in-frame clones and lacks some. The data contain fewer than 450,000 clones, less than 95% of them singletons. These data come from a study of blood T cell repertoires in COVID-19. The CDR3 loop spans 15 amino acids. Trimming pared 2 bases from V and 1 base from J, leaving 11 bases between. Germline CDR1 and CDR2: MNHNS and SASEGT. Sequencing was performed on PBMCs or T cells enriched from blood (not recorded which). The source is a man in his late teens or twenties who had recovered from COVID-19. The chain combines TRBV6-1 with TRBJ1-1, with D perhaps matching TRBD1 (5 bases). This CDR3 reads CASSEPGLGNTEAFF. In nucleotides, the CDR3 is TGTGCCAGCAGTGAACCAGGGTTGGGGAACACTGAAGCTTTCTTT.